This is a list of T cell receptor beta chains from one sample in a study of cytomegalovirus exposure and HLA in healthy donors. Measured with immunoSEQ multiplex PCR; TCRdb has only the in-frame clones, and not every one. Altogether approximately 160,000 clones are present, around 72% being singletons, with the ten largest covering more than 6%. Sequenced sample: PBMCs. All receptors come from a woman between 35 and 50 years old in good health and CMV-seropositive. The CDR3 runs from the conserved cysteine through the conserved F or W. The D gene is left open where the match is weak. Clone size is not always given. Where it is, it says once, few, many or a class for expanded clones.

abundance	v_gene	d_gene	len	j_gene	CDR3nt	CDR3aa
-	TRBV5-6	-	13	TRBJ2-7	TGTGCCAGCAGCTTGCCAGGAGGCTACGAGCAGTACTTC	CASSLPGGYEQYF
once	TRBV19	-	12	TRBJ1-5	TGTGCCAGTAGTATCGGGAATCAGCCCCAGCATTTT	CASSIGNQPQHF
-	TRBV5-1	TRBD2	16	TRBJ2-2	TGCGCCAGCAGCCAGACTTCCGGGACTAGCACCGGGGAGCTGTTTTTT	CASSQTSGTSTGELFF
-	TRBV2	TRBD1	16	TRBJ1-2	TGTGCCAGCAGTGAATCAGTGGGACAGGGTCGGCATGGCTACACCTTC	CASSESVGQGRHGYTF
-	TRBV7-3	-	15	TRBJ1-1	TGTGCCAGCAGCTCTGTGGGGGGGGCGGACACTGAAGCTTTCTTT	CASSSVGGADTEAFF
once	TRBV19	-	11	TRBJ1-4	TGTGCCAGCGACTCCGGAGGAAAACTGTTTTTT	CASDSGGKLFF
-	TRBV5-1	-	14	TRBJ1-2	TGCGCCAGCAGCGGAACGGGAGGTAGCTATGGCTACACCTTC	CASSGTGGSYGYTF
few	TRBV7-2	-	14	TRBJ1-2	TGTGCCAGCAGCCCGAGCAGGGGCCAAGTGGGCTACACCTTC	CASSPSRGQVGYTF
-	TRBV11-2	TRBD1	14	TRBJ2-7	TGTGCCAGCAGCTTCGGGGACAGAGCTTACGAGCAGTACTTC	CASSFGDRAYEQYF
-	TRBV5-1	-	17	TRBJ2-2	TGCGCCAGCAGTGAAGGTGTTTTGGGGGCGAGTCCCGGGGAGCTGTTTTTT	CASSEGVLGASPGELFF
-	TRBV6-1	TRBD2	16	TRBJ2-2	TGTGCCAGCAGTGCGGGACTAGCGTCGAACACCGGGGAGCTGTTTTTT	CASSAGLASNTGELFF
-	TRBV5-5	-	12	TRBJ2-3	TGTGCCAGCAGCTCCCTCACAGATACGCAGTATTTT	CASSSLTDTQYF
few	TRBV19	TRBD1	14	TRBJ2-7	TGTGCCAGTAGCCCGGGACAGGGGAGTCGTGAGCAGTACTTC	CASSPGQGSREQYF
-	TRBV7-7	TRBD2	16	TRBJ2-5	TGTGCTAGCAGCTCAGGACTAGCGGGGGGCCAAGAGACCCAGTACTTC	CASSSGLAGGQETQYF
few	TRBV6-6	TRBD1	13	TRBJ1-1	TGTGCCAGCGTTTTAGGGGGCAAAACTGAAGCTTTCTTT	CASVLGGKTEAFF
-	TRBV5-1	TRBD1	15	TRBJ2-3	TGCGCCAGCAGCTATGATGCGACAGGGTTGGATACGCAGTATTTT	CASSYDATGLDTQYF
few	TRBV6-5	TRBD1	15	TRBJ1-1	TGTGCCAGCAGTTACTCGTCTACAGGGGACACTGAAGCTTTCTTT	CASSYSSTGDTEAFF
-	TRBV10-3	-	13	TRBJ1-1	TGTGCCATCCAGATGGGGGGGACCACTGAAGCTTTCTTT	CAIQMGGTTEAFF
-	TRBV30	-	13	TRBJ1-2	TGTGCCTGGAGTGCAAACCACAGGGATTTGTACACCTTC	CAWSANHRDLYTF
few	TRBV9	-	15	TRBJ2-1	TGTGCCAGCAGCGTAGTCAGCGGGTCCCACAATGAGCAGTTCTTC	CASSVVSGSHNEQFF
-	TRBV5-1	-	14	TRBJ2-4	TGCGCCAGCAGCTCCGGAGGGCCAAAAAACATTCAGTACTTC	CASSSGGPKNIQYF
-	TRBV14	-	15	TRBJ1-4	TGTGCCAGCAGCCACAACAGGGTAACTAATGAAAAACTGTTTTTT	CASSHNRVTNEKLFF
once	TRBV2	-	15	TRBJ1-2	TGTGCCAGCAGCCCTGCCGGACTAGCTAACTATGGCTACACCTTC	CASSPAGLANYGYTF
-	TRBV27	-	12	TRBJ1-5	TGTGCCAGCAGAGGGGGAAATCAGCCCCAGCATTTT	CASRGGNQPQHF
-	TRBV27	TRBD1	15	TRBJ1-1	TGTGCCAGCAGTGAAAAAGGGACAGCCGGATCTGAAGCTTTCTTT	CASSEKGTAGSEAFF
-	TRBV7-2	-	16	TRBJ1-3	TGTGCCAGCAACCCAAAAACGGGAAGCTCTGGAAACACCATATATTTT	CASNPKTGSSGNTIYF
-	TRBV7-3	-	16	TRBJ1-1	TGTGCCAGCAGCTTATCTCCCGGCGGCTTGAACACTGAAGCTTTCTTT	CASSLSPGGLNTEAFF
few	TRBV4-2	TRBD2	14	TRBJ2-1	TGTGCCAGCAGCCAAGGCAGGACTAGAACCGAGCAGTTCTTC	CASSQGRTRTEQFF
-	TRBV15	TRBD1	14	TRBJ1-1	TGTGCCACCAGCAGAGCGCGACAGGGGATGGAAGCTTTCTTT	CATSRARQGMEAFF
-	TRBV2	-	14	TRBJ1-4	TGTGCCAGCAGAGCGACAGCCGTTAATGAAAAACTGTTTTTT	CASRATAVNEKLFF
few	TRBV7-8	-	13	TRBJ1-6	TGTGCCAGCAGCTTAGCGCGTGATTCACCCCTCCACTTT	CASSLARDSPLHF
few	TRBV6-5	-	13	TRBJ1-1	TGTGCCAGCAGTTACTCGCGGCGGGACGAAGCTTTCTTT	CASSYSRRDEAFF
-	TRBV5-4	-	13	TRBJ2-3	TGTGCCAGCAGCTTGGATCACACAGATACGCAGTATTTT	CASSLDHTDTQYF
-	TRBV5-6	-	15	TRBJ2-5	TGTGCCAGCAGCTTGGGCAGGATGTACCAAGAGACCCAGTACTTC	CASSLGRMYQETQYF
-	TRBV25-1	-	16	TRBJ1-1	TGTGCCAGCAGTGAATCCGGTGCCCCAAACAGGGCCGAAGCTTTCTTT	CASSESGAPNRAEAFF
-	TRBV7-8	TRBD1	15	TRBJ1-2	TGTGCCAGCAGCTTAGGACAGGGACCCACTTATGGCTACACCTTC	CASSLGQGPTYGYTF
-	TRBV6-5	-	14	TRBJ1-1	TGTGCCAGCAGTTACTCCAGGGTCAACACTGAAGCTTTCTTT	CASSYSRVNTEAFF
once	TRBV18	-	15	TRBJ1-3	TGTGCCAGCGTCCAGGGGCAGCGACCTGGAAACACCATATATTTT	CASVQGQRPGNTIYF
-	TRBV6-6	-	14	TRBJ1-5	TGTGCCAGCCTCCGGGGTGGCAGCAATCAGCCCCAGCATTTT	CASLRGGSNQPQHF
-	TRBV6-5	-	12	TRBJ2-2	TGTGCCAGCAGTGGCGGGACCGGGGAGCTGTTTTTT	CASSGGTGELFF
few	TRBV9	TRBD1	17	TRBJ1-6	TGTGCCAGCAGCGGCCCGACAGGGGGCTCCTATAATTCACCCCTCCACTTT	CASSGPTGGSYNSPLHF
-	TRBV28	-	18	TRBJ2-2	TGTGCCAGCAGTTTTTTACCGCTCTCGGACAGGAACACCGGGGAGCTGTTTTTT	CASSFLPLSDRNTGELFF
-	TRBV11-3	-	13	TRBJ2-7	TGTGCCAGCAGCCCCGACAGTTCCTACGAGCAGTACTTC	CASSPDSSYEQYF
-	TRBV30	TRBD1	13	TRBJ1-6	TGTGCCTGGATGGGACAGTCTAATTCACCCCTCCACTTT	CAWMGQSNSPLHF
-	TRBV6-1	-	13	TRBJ2-7	TGTGCCAGCAGTGAAGCAGCAGGTTACGAGCAGTACTTC	CASSEAAGYEQYF